A selection of T cell receptor beta chains follows, all from one sample in a study of T cells in Graves' hyperthyroidism and ophthalmopathy. TCRdb itself ran the multiplex PCR reads through MiXCR, one entry per CDR3 protein. Of some 530,000 distinct CDR3 sequences listed, approximately 22% are singletons. Sample: blood. These receptors were taken from a woman between 65 and 79 years old with Graves' ophthalmopathy. Each CDR3 is given with its conserved first and last residue. Fields, in order: V gene, D gene, clone size, J gene, CDR3 DNA, CDR3 protein. A D gene is named only where the DNA matches it firmly. Rows may omit the clone size; those that give it use once, few, many or a size class.

v_gene: TRBV28
d_gene: .
abundance: many
j_gene: TRBJ1-1
CDR3nt: TGTGCCAGCAGGAGTCGGTATACTGAAGCTTTCTTT
CDR3aa: CASRSRYTEAFF

v_gene: TRBV7-2
d_gene: TRBD2
abundance: few
j_gene: TRBJ2-3
CDR3nt: TGTGCCAGCAGCTTAGCCCGGACTGGCGGGGGGGATACGCAGTATTTT
CDR3aa: CASSLARTGGGDTQYF

v_gene: TRBV28
d_gene: TRBD2
abundance: .
j_gene: TRBJ2-3
CDR3nt: TGTGCCAGCAGTCCAGGGCTAACTAGCGGGATTGCAGATACGCAGTATTTT
CDR3aa: CASSPGLTSGIADTQYF

v_gene: TRBV13
d_gene: .
abundance: .
j_gene: TRBJ1-4
CDR3nt: TGTGCCAGCAGCTTATGGGGAAATGAAAAACTGTTTTTT
CDR3aa: CASSLWGNEKLFF

v_gene: TRBV3-1
d_gene: .
abundance: .
j_gene: TRBJ2-1
CDR3nt: TGTGCCAGCAGCCGGGAGGTCGGAGGAGTGTACAATGAGCAGTTCTTC
CDR3aa: CASSREVGGVYNEQFF

v_gene: TRBV7-2
d_gene: .
abundance: few
j_gene: TRBJ2-7
CDR3nt: TGTGCCAGCAGCTTCCCTTTCTACTACGAGCAGTACTTC
CDR3aa: CASSFPFYYEQYF

v_gene: TRBV12-3/TRBV12-4
d_gene: TRBD2
abundance: .
j_gene: TRBJ2-3
CDR3nt: TGTGCCAGCAGATTAAGTAGCGGGGACTGGGGAACGCAGTATTTT
CDR3aa: CASRLSSGDWGTQYF

v_gene: TRBV27
d_gene: .
abundance: many
j_gene: TRBJ1-5
CDR3nt: TGTGCCAGCAAGTTTGGGGACAATCAGCCCCAGCATTTT
CDR3aa: CASKFGDNQPQHF

v_gene: TRBV20-1
d_gene: TRBD2
abundance: .
j_gene: TRBJ2-7
CDR3nt: TGCAGTGCTAGAGACCTAGCGGTCTCCTACGAGCAGTACTTC
CDR3aa: CSARDLAVSYEQYF

v_gene: TRBV6-2/TRBV6-3
d_gene: TRBD1
abundance: .
j_gene: TRBJ1-5
CDR3nt: TGTGCCAGCAGGCCCCAGGGGGGCAATCAGCCCCAGCATTTT
CDR3aa: CASRPQGGNQPQHF

v_gene: TRBV28
d_gene: .
abundance: many
j_gene: TRBJ2-7
CDR3nt: TGTGCCAGCAATCTAGCGATTCCCTACGAGCAGTACTTC
CDR3aa: CASNLAIPYEQYF

v_gene: TRBV20-1
d_gene: TRBD2
abundance: .
j_gene: TRBJ2-7
CDR3nt: TGCAGTGCTAAAACCGGGACTAGGAATCTTTACGAGCAGTACTTC
CDR3aa: CSAKTGTRNLYEQYF

v_gene: TRBV18
d_gene: TRBD1
abundance: .
j_gene: TRBJ2-7
CDR3nt: TGTGCCAGCTCTCACGGCGGACAGGGGTTATTTGAGCAGTACTTC
CDR3aa: CASSHGGQGLFEQYF

v_gene: TRBV6-2/TRBV6-3
d_gene: .
abundance: .
j_gene: TRBJ2-1
CDR3nt: TGTGCCAGCAGTTACTCGAGACTAGTCGAGCAGTTCTTC
CDR3aa: CASSYSRLVEQFF

v_gene: TRBV12-5
d_gene: .
abundance: few
j_gene: TRBJ1-2
CDR3nt: TGTGCTAGTGGCCTCGACTTCTATGGCTACACCTTC
CDR3aa: CASGLDFYGYTF

v_gene: TRBV19
d_gene: .
abundance: .
j_gene: TRBJ1-6
CDR3nt: TGTGCCAGTAACGACAGGAATTCACCCCTCCACTTT
CDR3aa: CASNDRNSPLHF

v_gene: TRBV6-2/TRBV6-3
d_gene: .
abundance: .
j_gene: TRBJ1-1
CDR3nt: TGTGCCAGCAGAGAACAGGTCGAAGCTTTCTTT
CDR3aa: CASREQVEAFF

v_gene: TRBV10-1
d_gene: .
abundance: .
j_gene: TRBJ2-7
CDR3nt: TGCGCCAGCAGTGGGGCAGCGGGTCATGAGCAGTACTTC
CDR3aa: CASSGAAGHEQYF

v_gene: TRBV5-1
d_gene: .
abundance: once
j_gene: TRBJ2-7
CDR3nt: TGCGCCAGCAGCTTAAACAGCGGATCCTCCTACAAGCAGTACTTC
CDR3aa: CASSLNSGSSYKQYF

v_gene: TRBV2
d_gene: .
abundance: many
j_gene: TRBJ1-1
CDR3nt: TGTGCCAGCAAGCGCCGGGACGGGAACACTGAAGCTTTCTTT
CDR3aa: CASKRRDGNTEAFF

v_gene: TRBV2
d_gene: TRBD1
abundance: many
j_gene: TRBJ2-2
CDR3nt: TGTGCCAGCAGGTTGGGGACAGCCACCGGGGAGCTGTTTTTT
CDR3aa: CASRLGTATGELFF

v_gene: TRBV28
d_gene: TRBD1
abundance: .
j_gene: TRBJ2-2
CDR3nt: TGTGCCAGCAGTGACACGGGACAGGGGATGAGAGGGGAGCTGTTTTTT
CDR3aa: CASSDTGQGMRGELFF

v_gene: TRBV5-1
d_gene: .
abundance: once
j_gene: TRBJ1-6
CDR3nt: TGCGCCAGCAGCTTGATCCGGGAATATAATTCACCCCTCCACTTT
CDR3aa: CASSLIREYNSPLHF

v_gene: TRBV2
d_gene: TRBD1
abundance: many
j_gene: TRBJ2-7
CDR3nt: TGTGCCAGCAGACCGGGACAGGGACTATACGAGCAGTACTTC
CDR3aa: CASRPGQGLYEQYF

v_gene: TRBV30
d_gene: TRBD1
abundance: few
j_gene: TRBJ1-2
CDR3nt: TGTGCCTGGTACGGACAGGGACCTAACTATGGCTACACCTTC
CDR3aa: CAWYGQGPNYGYTF

v_gene: TRBV20-1
d_gene: .
abundance: .
j_gene: TRBJ1-6
CDR3nt: TGCAGTGCTGAGCAGGGCCTATATAATTCACCCCTCCACTTT
CDR3aa: CSAEQGLYNSPLHF

v_gene: TRBV28
d_gene: .
abundance: .
j_gene: TRBJ2-7
CDR3nt: TGTGCCAGCCGTAGGGACCTTCTTAGTGGGGAGCAGTACTTC
CDR3aa: CASRRDLLSGEQYF

v_gene: TRBV7-2
d_gene: TRBD1
abundance: .
j_gene: TRBJ2-2
CDR3nt: TGTGCCAGCAGCTTAAAACAGGGGTTATTTTCCGGGGAGCTGTTTTTT
CDR3aa: CASSLKQGLFSGELFF

v_gene: TRBV27
d_gene: TRBD2
abundance: few
j_gene: TRBJ2-1
CDR3nt: TGTGCCAGCAGTTTCTCGAGACTAGCGGGGGCCAATGAGCAGTTCTTC
CDR3aa: CASSFSRLAGANEQFF

v_gene: TRBV20-1
d_gene: .
abundance: many
j_gene: TRBJ2-3
CDR3nt: TGCAGTGCTAGACGCGGAGCAATGAGGGCAGATACGCAGTATTTT
CDR3aa: CSARRGAMRADTQYF

v_gene: TRBV20-1
d_gene: .
abundance: few
j_gene: TRBJ2-7
CDR3nt: TGCAGTGCTAGACCCCCGGACAGTGGATCCTACGAGCAGTACTTC
CDR3aa: CSARPPDSGSYEQYF

v_gene: TRBV13
d_gene: TRBD1
abundance: .
j_gene: TRBJ2-3
CDR3nt: TGTGCCAGCAGCTTAGGCCTCACAGGGGGCGTTCTTCCAAGTACGCAGTATTTT
CDR3aa: CASSLGLTGGVLPSTQYF

v_gene: TRBV20-1
d_gene: .
abundance: .
j_gene: TRBJ2-7
CDR3nt: TGCAGTGCTAGTTTGAGGGAGCAGTACTTC
CDR3aa: CSASLREQYF

v_gene: TRBV7-3
d_gene: TRBD2
abundance: .
j_gene: TRBJ2-1
CDR3nt: TGTGCCAGCAGCTTAGGGACTAGCGGGAAAAATGAGCAGTTCTTC
CDR3aa: CASSLGTSGKNEQFF

v_gene: TRBV28
d_gene: TRBD1
abundance: .
j_gene: TRBJ2-7
CDR3nt: TGTGCCAGCAGTCCGGGACAGGTAGCCTACGAGCAGTACTTC
CDR3aa: CASSPGQVAYEQYF

v_gene: TRBV28
d_gene: .
abundance: many
j_gene: TRBJ2-7
CDR3nt: TGTGCCAGCAGTTTGAGGTTCTACGAGCAGTACTTC
CDR3aa: CASSLRFYEQYF

v_gene: TRBV7-9
d_gene: .
abundance: few
j_gene: TRBJ2-1
CDR3nt: TGTGCCAGCAGCCCGTACGATGAGCAGTTCTTC
CDR3aa: CASSPYDEQFF

v_gene: TRBV5-1
d_gene: .
abundance: few
j_gene: TRBJ2-5
CDR3nt: TGCGCCAGCAGCGGGAGCCGACGAGAGACCCAGTACTTC
CDR3aa: CASSGSRRETQYF

v_gene: TRBV19
d_gene: .
abundance: once
j_gene: TRBJ2-5
CDR3nt: TGTGCCAGTAGTCCCCGGAGCGAGACCCAGTACTTC
CDR3aa: CASSPRSETQYF

v_gene: TRBV28
d_gene: TRBD2
abundance: many
j_gene: TRBJ2-1
CDR3nt: TGTGCCAGCAAGTCAGCGGGAGGATACAATGAGCAGTTCTTC
CDR3aa: CASKSAGGYNEQFF

v_gene: TRBV6-9
d_gene: .
abundance: .
j_gene: TRBJ1-6
CDR3nt: TGTGCCAGCAGTTACGCCTCTGGGACCACGCCCCTCCACTTT
CDR3aa: CASSYASGTTPLHF